This T cell receptor beta chain appears in the sequencing data of a study of blood T cells in healthy people across ages. Germline assignment: CDR1 MNHNS and CDR2 SASEGT. V lost 6 bases and J lost 5, with 16 bases in between. This CDR3 is built from 14 residues. There were healthy Caucasian individuals from Russia, aged 6 to 90, serving as donors. PCR was performed a second time for about 6 to 11 cycles using a sample-barcoded 5' primer and a J-beta primer mix. TCRdb reprocessed the 5' RACE reads with MiXCR, giving one entry per CDR3 protein. This sample has over 600,000 distinct CDR3 sequences, with roughly 46% found just once.

The chain joins TRBV6-1 to TRBJ2-5; the D gene is possibly TRBD1 (6 bases). Sequenced material: blood. The receptor's source is a man aged 80 or over in good health. CDR3 protein: CASRSRGVKETQYF. The CDR3 DNA reads TGTGCCAGCAGATCCAGGGGTGTGAAGGAGACCCAGTACTTC.